This TCR beta chain was profiled in a study of T-cell memory formation after mild COVID-19. In the study overall: For the most part, TCR clusters were specific to one donor. Study-wide points: The finding that pre-infection memory included some responding clones suggested that cross-reactive memory joined.

CDR1 and CDR2 (germline): MNHEY, SVGEGT. The CDR3 contains 16 residues. V was clipped by 4 bases and J by 0 bases; unmatched bases: 6. In this sample, this clonotype turned up a few times. What it binds is not known. TCRdb itself ran the 5' RACE reads through MiXCR, one entry per CDR3 protein. In the table there are 400,000 to 550,000 distinct CDR3 sequences, about 23% of which are singletons. The chain has TRBV6-2 or TRBV6-3 and TRBJ2-1, with 7 nucleotides matching TRBD1. The clonotype comes from an adult woman who had mild COVID-19 (a few samples of this study predate the infection). Cell type and time point are not known. Sequencing was carried out using PBMCs or a T cell subset sorted from them (not recorded which). The CDR3 reads CASSSLYRGSYNEQFF. The CDR3 region has the DNA TGTGCCAGCAGTTCTCTATACAGGGGCTCCTACAATGAGCAGTTCTTC.